These 26 T cell receptor beta chains share one sample of origin, sequenced in a study of control samples from healthy donors and cancer patients. The assay was immunoSEQ multiplex PCR, and TCRdb's table has in-frame clones only and misses some. The sample consists of about 160,000 clones, about 94% of them appearing once. Specimen: blood. Receptor source: an older woman in good health.

This chain links TRBV2 with TRBJ1-1; D might be TRBD1 (5 bases). The length of the CDR3 is 13 residues. V was pared by 8 bases and J by 7 bases, with 17 bases between. Germline-derived CDR1 and CDR2 are SNHLY and FYNNEI. CDR3 in DNA: TGTGCCAGCGCAGGTGGGGGGATGATTGAAGCTTTCTTT. Its protein product is CASAGGGMIEAFF. The whole variable domain, remainder taken from reference TRBV2 and TRBJ1-1, is EPEVTQTPSHQVTQMGQEVILRCVPISNHLYFYWYRQILGQKVEFLVSFYNNEISEKSEIFDDQFSVERPDGSNFTLKIRSTKLEDSAMYFCASAGGGMIEAFFGQGTRLTVV.

This rearrangement joins TRBV4-1 to TRBJ1-5; the match to TRBD1 covers 7 bases. V dropped 0 bases and J dropped 1; count of bases not matched to a gene: 6. Looked up from germline, CDR1 is MGHRA and CDR2 is YSYEKL. The length of the CDR3 is 17 residues. This chain's CDR3 is CASSQDGQVQSNQPQHF. The CDR3, as DNA: TGCGCCAGCAGCCAAGACGGACAGGTCCAAAGCAATCAGCCCCAGCATTTT.

The rearrangement joins TRBV4-3 to TRBJ1-1; the D is unclear. Germline V gene lookup returns CDR1 LGHNA and CDR2 YSLEER. This CDR3 region has 14 residues. Trimming took 0 bases from V and 3 from J, leaving 8 bases between them. The CDR3 coding sequence is TGCGCCAGCAGCCAAGATTCACTGGACACTGAAGCTTTCTTT. As protein: CASSQDSLDTEAFF.

This clone has a handful of counts. V usage is TRBV6-2 or TRBV6-3 and J usage is TRBJ1-2, with D tentatively TRBD1 (6 bases). Germline-derived CDR1 and CDR2 are MNHEY and SVGEGT. The CDR3 length is 14 residues. Between the trimmed V and J ends, which lost 2 bases and 4 bases, there was a span of 11 bases. In nucleotides, the CDR3 is TGTGCCAGCAGTTACCCGACAGGAAGCTATGGCTACACCTTC. Its protein is CASSYPTGSYGYTF.

The chain joins TRBV6-2 or TRBV6-3 to TRBJ2-3; TRBD1 matches at 9 bases. Germline V gene lookup returns CDR1 MNHEY and CDR2 SVGEGT. The CDR3 has 16 residues. The junction had 9 bases not matched to a gene; V was cut back by 5 bases and J by 3 bases. For the CDR3, the DNA is TGTGCCAGCAGTGGACTCCGGGACAGGGAAACAGATACGCAGTATTTT. As protein: CASSGLRDRETDTQYF.

The rearrangement links TRBV19 to TRBJ1-1; D is unresolved. CDR1 and CDR2 from the germline V gene are LNHDA and SQIVND (reference sequence). This CDR3 is 12 amino acids long. Trimming took 10 bases from V and 4 from J, leaving 13 bases between them. The DNA for the CDR3 is TGTGCCACCGGGTGGAAGGGCACTGAAGCTTTCTTT. This sequence encodes CATGWKGTEAFF.

This clone was seen a few times. This chain joins TRBV7-2 and TRBJ2-3, with D tentatively TRBD1 or TRBD2 (5 bases each). Trimming removed 5 bases at V and 3 bases at J, with 24 bases between. CDR3 length equals 18 residues. Germline V gives CDR1 SGHTA, CDR2 FQGNSA. This chain's CDR3 is CASSIRELGLSLTDTQYF. In DNA form, the CDR3 reads TGTGCCAGCAGCATCAGGGAGTTAGGCTTAAGCTTGACAGATACGCAGTATTTT. Complete variable domain (other parts from reference TRBV7-2 and TRBJ2-3): GAGVSQSPSNKVTEKGKDVELRCDPISGHTALYWYRQSLGQGLEFLIYFQGNSAPDKSGLPSDRFSAERTGGSVSTLTIQRTQQEDSAVYLCASSIRELGLSLTDTQYFGPGTRLTVL.

The chain couples TRBV2 to TRBJ2-7; 11 bases agree with TRBD1. The CDR3 spans 18 residues. V was pared by 5 bases and J by 2 bases, with 14 bases of the junction left unmatched. The germline V gene has CDR1 SNHLY and CDR2 FYNNEI. The DNA for the CDR3 is TGTGCCAGCAGTAACACGGGACAGGGGGTTTCCGTTACCTACGAGCAGTACTTC. It specifies CASSNTGQGVSVTYEQYF.

This sequence joins TRBV5-4 and TRBJ1-6; D is possibly TRBD1 (6 bases). Deletions cut 3 bases from V and 6 bases from J, with 10 bases between. This CDR3 is 14 amino acids long. Germline V lookup: CDR1 SGHNT, CDR2 YYREEE (reference sequence). CDR3 region: CASSSQGANSPLHF. As DNA, the CDR3 is TGTGCCAGCAGCTCACAGGGAGCTAATTCACCCCTCCACTTT.

The rearrangement joins TRBV2 to TRBJ1-6, with a tentative D call TRBD1 (6 bases). Per germline, CDR1 SNHLY and CDR2 FYNNEI. CDR3 size: 15 residues. Trimming left V 5 bases short and J 5 bases short, with 13 bases between. For the CDR3, the DNA is TGTGCCAGCAGTCAAATCAGGGGAGATAATTCACCCCTCCACTTT. It yields the protein CASSQIRGDNSPLHF.

The chain recombines TRBV19 with TRBJ1-4; D unclear. Germline lookup yields CDR1 LNHDA and CDR2 SQIVND (reference sequence). CDR3 length equals 14 residues. V was cut by 0 bases and J by 11 bases, with 13 bases left in between. Here the CDR3 DNA reads TGTGCCAGTAGTATAGATACTACGACAAGGAAACTGTTTTTT. Amino acids: CASSIDTTTRKLFF. The complete variable domain, with remaining parts taken from reference TRBV19 and TRBJ1-4, reads DGGITQSPKYLFRKEGQNVTLSCEQNLNHDAMYWYRQDPGQGLRLIYYSQIVNDFQKGDIAEGYSVSREKKESFPLTVTSAQKNPTAFYLCASSIDTTTRKLFFGSGTQLSVL.

This chain joins TRBV10-1 and TRBJ2-3, with unresolved D. The CDR3 spans 13 residues. With 9 bases removed from V and 2 bases from J, the gap between germline ends came to 12 bases. Germline V CDR1 and CDR2: WNHNN, SYGVQD (reference sequence). Here the CDR3 DNA reads TGCGCCAGTAGGTCGGAGTACACAGATACGCAGTATTTT. Translation gives CASRSEYTDTQYF.

This chain joins TRBV19 and TRBJ2-1; TRBD2 matches 7 bases. Germline lookup yields CDR1 LNHDA and CDR2 SQIVND (reference sequence). CDR3 size: 17 residues. The V segment lost 2 bases and the J segment 8 bases; nucleotides outside the gene matches: 15. The CDR3 is CASSIFSGGLNRHEQFF. Here the CDR3 DNA reads TGTGCCAGTAGTATATTCTCGGGAGGTCTAAACCGGCATGAGCAGTTCTTC.

The chain recombines TRBV5-4 with TRBJ1-6, with 10 bases identical to TRBD1. The CDR3 runs to 17 residues. From germline, CDR1 is SGHNT and CDR2 YYREEE (reference sequence). J lost 6 bases, V lost 1 base, and 7 bases had no gene match. The CDR3 sequence: CASSLPRTGGTNSPLHF. The CDR3 DNA reads as TGTGCCAGCAGCTTGCCCAGGACAGGGGGGACTAATTCACCCCTCCACTTT.

The chain is built from TRBV7-3 and TRBJ2-3; TRBD2 agrees at 16 bases. V shed 2 bases, J shed 6 bases, and the junction held 2 bases outside the gene matches. Germline V gene lookup returns CDR1 SGHTA and CDR2 FQGTGA. This CDR3 comprises 16 residues. CDR3: CASSLGTSGGADTQYF. The DNA of the CDR3 is TGTGCCAGCAGCTTAGGGACTAGCGGGGGGGCCGATACGCAGTATTTT. The variable domain in full, with the rest retrieved from reference TRBV7-3 and TRBJ2-3, is GAGVSQTPSNKVTEKGKYVELRCDPISGHTALYWYRQSLGQGPEFLIYFQGTGAADDSGLPNDRFFAVRPEGSVSTLKIQRTERGDSAVYLCASSLGTSGGADTQYFGPGTRLTVL.

The chain recombines TRBV9 with TRBJ2-3; D is tentatively TRBD1 or TRBD2 (6 bases each). The germline V gene encodes CDR1 SGDLS and CDR2 YYNGEE. CDR3 size: 14 residues. V was shortened by 4 bases and J by 5 bases, with 14 bases between the two germline ends. The CDR3 here is CASSLGGRGDTQYF. CDR3 bases: TGTGCCAGCAGCTTGGGGGGCCGGGGAGATACGCAGTATTTT.

In the case of this clone: This CDR3 is also generated by other DNA sequences in the sample. CDR3 region: CASSPDVYGYTF. The DNA for the CDR3 is TGTGCCAGCAGCCCCGACGTATATGGCTACACCTTC. The rearrangement uses TRBV7-9 and TRBJ1-2; D remains ambiguous. Looked up from germline, CDR1 is SEHNR and CDR2 is FQNEAQ (reference sequence). The CDR3 spans 12 residues. V was pared by 5 bases and J by 5 bases, with 9 bases between.

V and J are TRBV6-5 and TRBJ1-6; the D gene is possibly TRBD1 (6 bases). Germline CDR1 is MNHEY and CDR2 is SVGAGI. The CDR3 loop spans 16 amino acids. V dropped 2 bases and J dropped 3 bases, with 11 bases sitting between them. Here the CDR3 DNA reads TGTGCCAGCAGTTACGGGGGCGCGGTCTATAATTCACCCCTCCACTTT. Residues: CASSYGGAVYNSPLHF.

The count of this clone is one. This sequence joins TRBV2 and TRBJ2-7, with 9 bases lining up with TRBD1. The CDR3 totals 14 residues. CDR1 and CDR2 from the germline V gene are SNHLY and FYNNEI. Trimming took 8 bases from V and 3 from J; bases not matched to a gene: 8. CDR3 bases: TGTGCCAGCGGGGGGGGGACAGGGAACTACGAGCAGTACTTC. Its protein product is CASGGGTGNYEQYF.

This clone was picked up one time. The chain employs TRBV4-2 and TRBJ1-5; no clear D gene. The CDR3 is 13 amino acids. With 4 bases removed from V and 7 bases from J, the gap between germline ends came to 11 bases. Germline loops: CDR1 LGHNA, CDR2 YNFKEQ. DNA for the CDR3: TGTGCCAGCAGCCCCCCCGACCAGCAGCCCCAGCATTTT. Its protein product is CASSPPDQQPQHF.

The V call is TRBV7-2, the J call TRBJ1-2; 8 nucleotides align to TRBD1. V gave up 6 bases and J gave up 7 bases; unmatched junction bases: 10. The V gene's germline CDR1 is SGHTA and CDR2 FQGNSA. The CDR3 is made up of 14 amino acids. The CDR3 nucleotides are TGTGCCAGCAGGCAGAGCCAGGGGGCGTCTGGCTACACCTTC. It specifies CASRQSQGASGYTF. Supplemented by reference TRBV7-2 and TRBJ1-2, the full variable domain reads GAGVSQSPSNKVTEKGKDVELRCDPISGHTALYWYRQSLGQGLEFLIYFQGNSAPDKSGLPSDRFSAERTGGSVSTLTIQRTQQEDSAVYLCASRQSQGASGYTFGSGTRLTVV.

The rearrangement joins TRBV18 to TRBJ1-4; D is uncertain. Germline V gives CDR1 KGHSH, CDR2 LQKENI. The CDR3 runs to 16 residues. Trimming cost V 2 bases and J 2 bases, with 12 bases left between them. The CDR3: CASSPGQVGTNEKLFF. CDR3 nucleotides: TGTGCCAGCTCACCAGGGCAGGTCGGGACTAATGAAAAACTGTTTTTT.

The CDR3 protein is CASSASWYPRETQYF. Here the CDR3 DNA reads TGTGCCAGCAGCGCATCATGGTATCCCCGAGAGACCCAGTACTTC. The V gene is TRBV9, the J gene TRBJ2-5; no clear D gene. The CDR3 length is 15 residues. Looked up from germline, CDR1 is SGDLS and CDR2 is YYNGEE. V lost 3 bases and J lost 4, with 16 bases in between.

This chain joins TRBV5-6 and TRBJ1-2; the D is unclear. CDR1 and CDR2 (germline): SGHDT, YYEEEE. The CDR3 consists of 16 residues. V dropped 0 bases and J dropped 1 base, with 13 bases sitting between them. CDR3: CASSLAAADVNYGYTF. In nucleotides, the CDR3 is TGTGCCAGCAGCTTGGCGGCGGCCGACGTTAACTATGGCTACACCTTC.

V gene TRBV15 combines with J gene TRBJ1-1; unclear D gene. V lost 0 bases to trimming and J lost 9 bases, with 14 bases between them. CDR3 length equals 14 residues. The V gene's germline CDR1 is LNHNV and CDR2 YYDKDF (reference sequence). This chain's CDR3 is CATSRDPVGRQAFF. Written as DNA, the CDR3 is TGTGCCACCAGCAGAGATCCGGTCGGGCGCCAAGCTTTCTTT. The full variable domain, in which reference TRBV15 and TRBJ1-1 provide the parts outside the CDR3, is DAMVIQNPRYQVTQFGKPVTLSCSQTLNHNVMYWYQQKSSQAPKLLFHYYDKDFNNEADTPDNFQSRRPNTSFCFLDIRSPGLGDTAMYLCATSRDPVGRQAFFGQGTRLTVV.

The chain has TRBV18 and TRBJ2-7; 9 bases line up with TRBD1. Germline CDR1 reads KGHSH; CDR2 reads LQKENI. Trimming at V came to 4 bases and at J to 3 bases, leaving 4 bases not matched to a gene. The CDR3 runs 14 residues. The CDR3 region is CASSLDRGVYEQYF. DNA of the CDR3: TGTGCCAGCTCACTAGACAGGGGGGTCTACGAGCAGTACTTC.